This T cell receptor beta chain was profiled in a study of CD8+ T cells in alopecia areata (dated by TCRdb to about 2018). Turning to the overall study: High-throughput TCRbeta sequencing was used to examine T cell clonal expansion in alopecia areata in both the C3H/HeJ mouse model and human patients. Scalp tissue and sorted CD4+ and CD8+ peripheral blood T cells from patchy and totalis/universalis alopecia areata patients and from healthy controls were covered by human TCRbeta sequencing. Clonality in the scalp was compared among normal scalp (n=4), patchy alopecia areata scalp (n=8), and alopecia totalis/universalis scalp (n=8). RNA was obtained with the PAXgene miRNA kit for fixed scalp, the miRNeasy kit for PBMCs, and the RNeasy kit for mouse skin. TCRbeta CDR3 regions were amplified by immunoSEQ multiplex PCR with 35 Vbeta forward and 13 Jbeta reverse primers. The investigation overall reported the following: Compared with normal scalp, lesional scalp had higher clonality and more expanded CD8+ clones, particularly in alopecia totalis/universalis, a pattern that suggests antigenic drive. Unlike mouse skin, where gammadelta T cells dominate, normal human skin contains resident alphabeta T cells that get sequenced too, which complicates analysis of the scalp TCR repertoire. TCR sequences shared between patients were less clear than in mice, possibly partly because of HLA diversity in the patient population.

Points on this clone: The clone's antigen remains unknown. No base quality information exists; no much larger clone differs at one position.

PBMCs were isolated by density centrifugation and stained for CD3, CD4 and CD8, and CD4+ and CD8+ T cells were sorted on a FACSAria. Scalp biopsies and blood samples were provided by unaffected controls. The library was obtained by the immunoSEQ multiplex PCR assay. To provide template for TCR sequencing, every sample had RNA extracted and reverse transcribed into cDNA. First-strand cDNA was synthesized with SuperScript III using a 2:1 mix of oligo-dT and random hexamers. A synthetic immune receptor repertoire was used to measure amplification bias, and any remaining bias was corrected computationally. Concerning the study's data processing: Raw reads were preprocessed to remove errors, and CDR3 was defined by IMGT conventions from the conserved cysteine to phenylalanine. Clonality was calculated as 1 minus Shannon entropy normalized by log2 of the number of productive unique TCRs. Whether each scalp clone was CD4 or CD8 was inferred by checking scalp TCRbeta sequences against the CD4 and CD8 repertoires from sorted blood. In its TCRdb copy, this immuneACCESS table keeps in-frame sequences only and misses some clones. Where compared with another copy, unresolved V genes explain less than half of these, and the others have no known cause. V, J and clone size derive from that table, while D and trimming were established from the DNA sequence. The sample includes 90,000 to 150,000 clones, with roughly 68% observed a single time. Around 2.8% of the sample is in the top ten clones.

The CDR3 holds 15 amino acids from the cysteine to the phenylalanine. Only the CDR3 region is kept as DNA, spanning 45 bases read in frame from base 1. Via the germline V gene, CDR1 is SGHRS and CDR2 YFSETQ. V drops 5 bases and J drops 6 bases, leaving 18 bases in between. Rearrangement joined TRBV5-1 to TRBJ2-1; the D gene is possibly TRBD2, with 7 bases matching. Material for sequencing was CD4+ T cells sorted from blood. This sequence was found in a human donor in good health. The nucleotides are TGCGCCAGCAGTTTGCTCGGGGGGCTTGTCAATGAGCAGTTCTTC. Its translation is CASSLLGGLVNEQFF.